These T cell receptor beta chains were read from a single sample in a study of T cell responses to AZD1222 COVID-19 vaccine. Sequencing used immunoSEQ multiplex PCR; TCRdb keeps in-frame clones, though not all of them. The sample carries more than 250,000 clones, about 92% recorded once. Sequenced material: peripheral blood, taken on day 0 of AZD1222 vaccination. These receptors were taken from an adult in good health. Each CDR3 is given with its conserved first and last residue. The D gene is left open where the match is weak. For some rows the clone size is stated as once, few or many, or as a class when expanded; others skip it.

TRBJ2-3,TRBV12-3/TRBV12-4,.,.,TGTGCCAGCAGCTCAAGTGCACGTGATACGCAGTATTTT,CASSSSARDTQYF
TRBJ1-1,TRBV29-1,TRBD1,.,TGCAGCGTCGCACCGGGACAGGGAAGGCCTGAAGCTTTCTTT,CSVAPGQGRPEAFF
TRBJ1-5,TRBV28,.,.,TGTGCCAGCAGTCCGAACCCCTCGGTTGAGGAGCCCCAGCATTTT,CASSPNPSVEEPQHF
TRBJ1-2,TRBV28,TRBD1,once,TGTGCCAGCACCTTGGGGACAGCTTATGGCTACACCTTC,CASTLGTAYGYTF
TRBJ2-5,TRBV11-2,.,.,TGTGCCAGCAGCTTTGGCTTAGGACTAAGTGTAAAGACCCAGTACTTC,CASSFGLGLSVKTQYF
TRBJ1-4,TRBV28,.,.,TGTGCCAGCTTGGATTGGAGGCCCGGCCGGAATGAAAAACTGTTTTTT,CASLDWRPGRNEKLFF
TRBJ2-5,TRBV2,.,.,TGTGCCAGCAGTAGACAGGAAAGCCCGGAGACCCAGTACTTC,CASSRQESPETQYF
TRBJ2-7,TRBV2,TRBD2,.,TGTGCCAGCAGTGGGGCGTCGGGAGGCGAGCAGTACTTC,CASSGASGGEQYF
TRBJ2-7,TRBV28,.,.,TGTGCCAGCAGGGGTTGGGGAGCTGTCTACGAGCAGTACTTC,CASRGWGAVYEQYF
TRBJ1-6,TRBV19,TRBD1,.,TGTGCCAGTAGAGAGACAGGGCGCTCCTATAATTCACCCCTCCACTTT,CASRETGRSYNSPLHF
TRBJ2-7,TRBV3-1/TRBV3-2,.,.,TGTGCCAGCAGCCGGACCAGAAACTACGAGCAGTACTTC,CASSRTRNYEQYF
TRBJ1-5,TRBV6-2/TRBV6-3,.,.,TGTGCCAGCAGTTACTCGCCAGGGGAGGATCAGCCCCAGCATTTT,CASSYSPGEDQPQHF
TRBJ2-2,TRBV28,TRBD1,once,TGTGCCAGCAGTGTCTCGACAGGGCTTTACGGGGAGCTGTTTTTT,CASSVSTGLYGELFF
TRBJ1-1,TRBV19,.,.,TGTGCCAGTAGTATCCCGATGAACACTGAAGCTTTCTTT,CASSIPMNTEAFF
TRBJ1-1,TRBV10-3,.,.,TGTGCCATCAGTGAGTCCAATTTGAACACTGAAGCTTTCTTT,CAISESNLNTEAFF
TRBJ2-5,TRBV5-1,TRBD2,.,TGCGCCAGTTCTACCGGGGGGGACGCAGAGACCCAGTACTTC,CASSTGGDAETQYF
TRBJ2-7,TRBV7-2,TRBD1,.,TGTGCCAGCAGCAGGACAGGACCCTCCTACGAGCAGTACTTC,CASSRTGPSYEQYF
TRBJ2-7,TRBV28,.,.,TGTGCCAGCATGGTAGGGCTGGAGCAGTACTTC,CASMVGLEQYF
TRBJ2-3,TRBV2,.,.,TGTGCCAGCAGTCCTGACGGGAGCACAGATACGCAGTATTTT,CASSPDGSTDTQYF
TRBJ2-7,TRBV6-5,TRBD1,.,TGTGCCAGCAAGACAGGGACCATCTACGAGCAGTACTTC,CASKTGTIYEQYF
TRBJ2-2,TRBV11-3,.,.,TGTGCCAGCAGCTTAGGGGGGTACGGCGGGGAGCTGTTTTTT,CASSLGGYGGELFF
TRBJ1-4,TRBV5-5,TRBD1,.,TGTGCCAGCAGCCTAGAGACAGGGCCTAATGAAAAACTGTTTTTT,CASSLETGPNEKLFF
TRBJ2-1,TRBV7-8,.,.,TGTGCCAGCAGCCTCGGCTTGACCTACAATGAGCAGTTCTTC,CASSLGLTYNEQFF
TRBJ1-4,TRBV6-5,TRBD1,.,TGTGCCAGCGCTGCCCGGGACAGGGCCGAAAAACTGTTTTTT,CASAARDRAEKLFF
TRBJ2-1,TRBV19,TRBD2,.,TGTGCCAGTAGTATAGCAGCGGGAGGTTACAATGAGCAGTTCTTC,CASSIAAGGYNEQFF
TRBJ1-2,TRBV3-1/TRBV3-2,.,.,TGTGCCAGCAGCCAAAACCCCTCGGATCCCGCGAGAGGCTACACCTTC,CASSQNPSDPARGYTF
TRBJ2-1,TRBV4-1,.,.,TGCGCCAGCAGCCGCCGGGACACAGACAATGAGCAGTTCTTC,CASSRRDTDNEQFF
TRBJ2-7,TRBV4-2,TRBD1,.,TGTGCCAGCAGCCGGGACAGTGTAACCTACGAGCAGTACTTC,CASSRDSVTYEQYF
TRBJ2-1,TRBV28,.,.,TGTGCCAGCAGTTTATTGGCGGGAACGAGGCAAAATGAGCAGTTCTTC,CASSLLAGTRQNEQFF
TRBJ1-2,TRBV5-1,.,.,TGCGCCAGCAGCTCCGACGGGGACGGCTACACCTTC,CASSSDGDGYTF
TRBJ1-1,TRBV2,.,once,TGTGCCAGCAGTGATCACAGGTTTCTAGGAGCTTTCTTT,CASSDHRFLGAFF
TRBJ2-7,TRBV18,TRBD2,.,TGTGCCAGCTCACTGGGACTAGCGGACACCTACGAGCAGTACTTC,CASSLGLADTYEQYF
TRBJ1-1,TRBV5-4,.,.,TGTGCCAGCACCCGGGGGGGGTTAGACACTGAAGCTTTCTTT,CASTRGGLDTEAFF
TRBJ2-3,TRBV5-8,TRBD2,.,TGTGCCAGCAGCCGTTTCGGGGGGGGTCGCACAGATACGCAGTATTTT,CASSRFGGGRTDTQYF
TRBJ2-7,TRBV7-2,TRBD1,.,TGTGCCAGCAGCCCAGTAGGACAGGGGGCGTCCCCGTACGAGCAGTACTTC,CASSPVGQGASPYEQYF
TRBJ2-2,TRBV28,.,.,TGTGCCAGCAGTTTACGCACGGCCGGGGAGCTGTTTTTT,CASSLRTAGELFF
TRBJ2-1,TRBV2,TRBD1,.,TGTGCCAGCACTCCGGGACAGGGGGCTAGGGAGCAGTTCTTC,CASTPGQGAREQFF
TRBJ2-3,TRBV24-1,TRBD1,.,TGTGCCACCAGTGATCTGGACAGGGCTAGCACAGATACGCAGTATTTT,CATSDLDRASTDTQYF
TRBJ2-7,TRBV7-9,.,once,TGTGCCAGCAGCTTAGCGATTTTCTACGAGCAGTACTTC,CASSLAIFYEQYF
TRBJ1-2,TRBV28,.,.,TGTGCCAGCAGTTTATCGGTCGAGGGCTACACCTTC,CASSLSVEGYTF
TRBJ2-7,TRBV5-5,.,.,TGTGCCAGCAGCTTAGAGGGTTCGGGGGGCGGAGAGTACTTC,CASSLEGSGGGEYF